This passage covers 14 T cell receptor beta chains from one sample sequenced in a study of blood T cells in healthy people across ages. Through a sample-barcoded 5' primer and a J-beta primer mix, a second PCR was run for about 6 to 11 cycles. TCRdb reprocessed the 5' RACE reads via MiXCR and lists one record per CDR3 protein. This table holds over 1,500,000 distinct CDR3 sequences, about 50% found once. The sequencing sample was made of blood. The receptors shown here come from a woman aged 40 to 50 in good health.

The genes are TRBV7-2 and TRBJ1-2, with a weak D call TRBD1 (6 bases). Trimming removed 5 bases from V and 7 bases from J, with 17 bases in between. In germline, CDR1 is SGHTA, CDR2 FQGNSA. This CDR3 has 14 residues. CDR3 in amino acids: CASSPALGAGGYTF. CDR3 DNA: TGTGCCAGCAGCCCTGCTCTGGGGGCAGGTGGCTACACCTTC.

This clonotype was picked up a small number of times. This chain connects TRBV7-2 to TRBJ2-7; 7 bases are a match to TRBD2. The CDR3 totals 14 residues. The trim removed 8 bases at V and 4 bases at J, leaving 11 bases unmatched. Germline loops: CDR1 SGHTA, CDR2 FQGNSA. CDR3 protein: CASGRGDLIYEQYF. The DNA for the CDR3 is TGTGCCAGCGGCCGGGGGGACTTAATTTACGAGCAGTACTTC.

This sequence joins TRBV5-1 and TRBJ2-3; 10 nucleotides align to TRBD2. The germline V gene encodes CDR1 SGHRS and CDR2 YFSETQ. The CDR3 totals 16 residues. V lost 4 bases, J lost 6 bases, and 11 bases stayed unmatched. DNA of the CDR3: TGCGCCAGCAGCCCCAAGGCGGATAGCGGGAGGGATACGCAGTATTTT. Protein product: CASSPKADSGRDTQYF.

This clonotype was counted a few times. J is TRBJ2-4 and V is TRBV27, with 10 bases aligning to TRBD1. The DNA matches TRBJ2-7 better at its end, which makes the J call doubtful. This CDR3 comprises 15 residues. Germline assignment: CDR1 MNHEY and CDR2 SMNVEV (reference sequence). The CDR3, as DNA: TGTGCCAGCAGTGCAACCCGGGACAGGGGATACGAGCAGTACTTC. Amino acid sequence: CASSATRDRGYEQYF.

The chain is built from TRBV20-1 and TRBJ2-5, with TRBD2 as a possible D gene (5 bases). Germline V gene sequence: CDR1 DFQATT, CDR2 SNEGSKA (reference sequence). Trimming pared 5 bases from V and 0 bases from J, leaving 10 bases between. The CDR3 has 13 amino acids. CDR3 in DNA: TGCAGTGCTGAGGGTCTAGACCAAGAGACCCAGTACTTC. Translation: CSAEGLDQETQYF.

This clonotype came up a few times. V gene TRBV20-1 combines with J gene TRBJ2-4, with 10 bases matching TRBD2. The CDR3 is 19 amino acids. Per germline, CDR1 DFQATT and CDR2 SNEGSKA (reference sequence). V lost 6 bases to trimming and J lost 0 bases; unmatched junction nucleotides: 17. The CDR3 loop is CSAPEWASGGDLAKNIQYF. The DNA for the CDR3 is TGCAGTGCCCCGGAATGGGCTAGCGGGGGAGACTTAGCCAAAAACATTCAGTACTTC.

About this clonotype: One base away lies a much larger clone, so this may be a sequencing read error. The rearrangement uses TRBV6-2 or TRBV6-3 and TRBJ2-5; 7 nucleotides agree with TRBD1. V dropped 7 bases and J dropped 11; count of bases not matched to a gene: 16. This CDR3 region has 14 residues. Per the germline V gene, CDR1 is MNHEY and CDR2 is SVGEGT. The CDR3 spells CASILTGTVVEQYF. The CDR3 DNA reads TGTGCCAGCATCCTAACCGGGACAGTGGTGGAGCAGTACTTC.

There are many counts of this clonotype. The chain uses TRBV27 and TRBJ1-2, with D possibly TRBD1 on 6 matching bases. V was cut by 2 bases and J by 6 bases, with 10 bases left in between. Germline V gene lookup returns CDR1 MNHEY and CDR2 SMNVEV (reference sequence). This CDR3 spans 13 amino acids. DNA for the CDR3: TGTGCCAGCAGTTTAGGGGGCGCGGATGGCTACACCTTC. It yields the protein CASSLGGADGYTF.

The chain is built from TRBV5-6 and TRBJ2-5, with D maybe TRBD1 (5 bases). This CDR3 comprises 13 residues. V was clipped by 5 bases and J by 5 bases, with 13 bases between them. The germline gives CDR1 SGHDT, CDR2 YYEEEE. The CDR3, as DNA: TGTGCCAGCAGGGACATTTACAGGGAGACCCAGTACTTC. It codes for CASRDIYRETQYF. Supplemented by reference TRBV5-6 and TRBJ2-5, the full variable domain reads DAGVTQSPTHLIKTRGQQVTLRCSPKSGHDTVSWYQQALGQGPQFIFQYYEEEERQRGNFPDRFSGHQFPNYSSELNVNALLLGDSALYLCASRDIYRETQYFGPGTRLLVL.

CDR3 sequence (DNA): TGTGCCAGCAGCCTAGGTAACCGACGCACAGATACGCAGTATTTT. It specifies CASSLGNRRTDTQYF. The V gene is TRBV9, the J gene TRBJ2-3; D is unclear. The germline V and J ends were trimmed by 4 bases and 1 base, with 13 bases remaining between them. Per germline, CDR1 SGDLS and CDR2 YYNGEE. CDR3 length: 15 residues.

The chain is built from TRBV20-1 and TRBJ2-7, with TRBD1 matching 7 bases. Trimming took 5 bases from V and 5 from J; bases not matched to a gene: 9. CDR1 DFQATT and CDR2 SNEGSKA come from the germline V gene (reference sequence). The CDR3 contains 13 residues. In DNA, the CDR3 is TGCAGTGCTGCAGACAGGGTTCGTGACGAGCAGTACTTC. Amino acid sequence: CSAADRVRDEQYF.

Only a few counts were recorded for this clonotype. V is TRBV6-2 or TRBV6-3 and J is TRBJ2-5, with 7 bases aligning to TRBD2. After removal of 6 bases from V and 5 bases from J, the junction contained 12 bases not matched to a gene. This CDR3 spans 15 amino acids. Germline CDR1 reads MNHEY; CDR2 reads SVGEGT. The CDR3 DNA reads TGTGCCAGCAGCTCTACGGGGCGGGGGAAGGAGACCCAGTACTTC. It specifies CASSSTGRGKETQYF.

CDR3 protein: CASSAPRERGYNEQFF. The CDR3 nucleotides are TGTGCCAGCAGCGCCCCCCGGGAAAGAGGGTACAATGAGCAGTTCTTC. The chain joins TRBV28 to TRBJ2-1; tentative D call: TRBD2 (5 bases). Germline V gives CDR1 MDHEN, CDR2 SYDVKM. There are 16 residues in the CDR3. V lost 6 bases, J lost 4 bases, and 19 bases lay in between.

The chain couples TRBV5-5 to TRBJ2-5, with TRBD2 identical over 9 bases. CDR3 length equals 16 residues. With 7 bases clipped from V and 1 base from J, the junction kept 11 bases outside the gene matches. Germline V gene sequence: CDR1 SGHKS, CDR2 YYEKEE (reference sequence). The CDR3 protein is CASCMLTAGGQETQYF. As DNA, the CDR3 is TGTGCCAGCTGCATGCTTACAGCGGGGGGCCAAGAGACCCAGTACTTC.